The T cell receptor beta chain described here comes from a study of cytomegalovirus exposure and HLA in healthy donors. Primers included in the PCR were 60 Vbeta and 13 Jbeta primers. The protocol was immunoSEQ multiplex PCR, while the TCRdb copy is restricted to in-frame clones and leaves out a portion. The table includes roughly 120,000 clones, 80% detected once. This clone occurred once. This clonotype was obtained from a female donor in good health and CMV-seropositive. The material sequenced was PBMCs.

The CDR3 here is CASSLAGVRETQYF. The CDR3 DNA is TGCGCCAGCAGCTTGGCAGGGGTTAGGGAGACCCAGTACTTC. The V call is TRBV5-1, the J call TRBJ2-5; tentative D call: TRBD1 (6 bases). The CDR3 spans 14 residues. The germline CDR1 and CDR2 sequences are SGHRS and YFSETQ. V lost 0 bases, J lost 5 bases, and 11 bases lay in between. The entire variable domain, with the rest obtained from reference TRBV5-1 and TRBJ2-5, is as follows: KAGVTQTPRYLIKTRGQQVTLSCSPISGHRSVSWYQQTPGQGLQFLFEYFSETQRNKGNFPGRFSGRQFSNSRSEMNVSTLELGDSALYLCASSLAGVRETQYFGPGTRLLVL.